This T cell receptor beta chain was sequenced for a study of coeliac disease (dated by TCRdb to the early 2020s). In the study overall: Coeliac patients were categorised as having newly diagnosed active disease, refractory coeliac disease type I, or disease controlled by a gluten-free diet. TRB sequencing worked for samples from just over 26 subjects, and these included 20 to 25 paired bulk unsorted intraepithelial and lamina propria cell samples. Small intestinal lymphocyte fractions from coeliac and non-coeliac patients were analysed in the study using next-generation sequencing of rearranged TRB and TRG CDR3 regions. The study was aimed at characterising TR repertoires of small intestinal T cells in active, refractory type I and gluten-free-diet-treated coeliac disease. A total of some 30 patients took part in the full study: roughly 22 had serologically confirmed coeliac disease and 8 were controls with non-small intestinal disorders. High-resolution HLA typing was unavailable, so biased TRBV7-2 usage was queried as a proof of principle. What the work shows at the level of the full study, not this receptor alone: High-purity fractions were not obtained when intraepithelial cells were separated from lamina propria cells, so cross-contamination between compartments was possible. In the authors' view, the approach was unsuitable for unbiased detection of gliadin-specific T cells, since gliadin-specific T cells are scarce and rarely shared between patients. Compared with controls, active coeliac intraepithelial and lamina propria samples had TRB and TRG repertoires of lower clonality, which suggests that diverse T cells were recruited. TRB repertoires were largely private; most amino acid sequences were unique to one sample, and V-gene usage did not differ significantly by disease group.

The CDR3 has 15 amino acids, counting the end cysteine and phenylalanine. The only DNA kept is the CDR3, 45 bases in frame from the first base. CDR1 MNHNY and CDR2 SVGAGI were looked up in the germline V gene (reference sequence). V is cut by 2 bases and J by 8 bases, and the space between the germline ends is 16 bases. Aliquots of roughly 530,000 cells were frozen in DMSO/FBS in liquid nitrogen, and a single aliquot per fraction was used for sequencing. All 30 patients in the study underwent endoscopy and small intestinal biopsy. Intraepithelial cells were released by stirring biopsies for one hour at 37°C in RPMI containing EGTA, MgCl2 and 1% FBS. Genomic DNA was extracted from frozen unsorted cell fractions with the Qiagen DNeasy blood extraction kit. Libraries were made using the immunoSEQ multiplex PCR assay. The TR loci underwent multiplexed PCR amplification, with J gene segments targeted by reverse primers and V gene segments targeted by forward primers. The amplified CDR3 regions were sequenced using the Illumina HiSeq System. In the source study's methods: A nearest-neighbour algorithm merged closely related reads to remove PCR and sequencing errors and collapse data into unique sequences. Each repertoire was summarised by clonality and by T cell density, with T cell density defined as TR molecules per amount of genomic DNA input. CDR3 amino acid sequences present in at least 80% of unsorted samples were defined as public TRs and were then tested for differential abundance between coeliac and control samples. Kruskal-Wallis tests followed by Dunn post-tests were used to test for differences in clonality and density between disease groups. TCRdb stores this immuneACCESS table with in-frame sequences only. Part of the clones is absent; in the studies checked, under half of the shortfall reflects unresolved V genes, and no reason is known for the rest. V and J calls and clone size are copied from that table; D and trimming were computed from the DNA. This sample holds approximately 410 clones; just under 65% were observed only once. Clones ranked in the top ten supply roughly 15% of the sample.

As concerns this clone: Its antigen target is currently unknown. No base-level quality is on record; no much larger clone is a single base apart.

Sequenced: intraepithelial lymphocytes from the gut. Reading the label with the study, this specimen's cell subset or site is: intraepithelial cell (IEC) fraction of small intestinal biopsy. The TCR sequence derives from a woman between 45 and 65 years old with celiac disease on a gluten-free diet. Donor details come from another sample of the same person, matched by shared clones. The rearranged segments are TRBV6-6 and TRBJ2-1; matching of 5 bases hints at TRBD1 as the D gene. The DNA sequence is TGTGCCAGCAGTTACGAAGGCCCCCTAGGGGATGAGCAGTTCTTC. This sequence encodes CASSYEGPLGDEQFF.